One sample yielded the 11 T cell receptor beta chains listed below, sequenced in a study of early T cells in non-severe SARS-CoV-2 infection. TCRdb re-derived calls from the 5' RACE reads in MiXCR, one entry per CDR3 protein. Counted here are fewer than 65,000 distinct CDR3 sequences, about 10% occurring once; the ten biggest clones make up about 5%. The sample comprised whole blood. The source is an adult who was a healthcare worker with PCR-confirmed SARS-CoV-2 infection or an uninfected control (not recorded which).

The chain has TRBV6-6 and TRBJ1-1, with D tentatively TRBD1 (6 bases). The CDR3 has 15 amino acids. Germline-derived CDR1 and CDR2 are MNHNY and SVGAGI (reference sequence). The germline V and J ends were trimmed by 7 bases and 1 base, with 16 bases remaining between them. CDR3 sequence: CASITSGAKNTEAFF. The CDR3 DNA sequence: TGTGCCAGCATCACGTCAGGGGCCAAGAACACTGAAGCTTTCTTT.

V is TRBV20-1 and J is TRBJ1-2; 7 bases align to TRBD1. CDR3 length equals 15 residues. Trimming removed 5 bases from V and 6 bases from J; junction bases left unmatched: 15. Germline-derived CDR1 and CDR2 are DFQATT and SNEGSKA (reference sequence). The CDR3 loop is CSALETRTGGDGYTF. The CDR3 DNA sequence: TGCAGTGCTCTAGAGACCAGGACAGGCGGGGATGGCTACACCTTC.

The chain employs TRBV7-7 and TRBJ2-2, with D perhaps TRBD1 or TRBD2 (5 bases each). This CDR3 has 16 amino acids. V gave up 1 base and J gave up 5 bases, with 14 bases separating them. Germline-derived CDR1 and CDR2 are SSHAT and FNYEAQ (reference sequence). CDR3 bases: TGTGCCAGCAGCTTAGGATTCGGGGCAGGGACCGGGGAGCTGTTTTTT. It codes for CASSLGFGAGTGELFF.

This clonotype was detected many times. The chain couples TRBV20-1 to TRBJ2-3, with D perhaps matching TRBD2 (5 bases). Germline values: CDR1 DFQATT, CDR2 SNEGSKA (reference sequence). This CDR3 comprises 15 residues. V dropped 4 bases and J dropped 3 bases, with 17 bases sitting between them. The CDR3 nucleotides are TGCAGTGCTAAAGAACTAGGAATCAATACAGATACGCAGTATTTT. Amino acid sequence: CSAKELGINTDTQYF.

This chain joins TRBV19 and TRBJ1-6; 7 nucleotides align to TRBD1. V shed 2 bases, J shed 8 bases, and the junction held 3 bases outside the gene matches. The CDR3 sequence is 14 residues long. Per germline, CDR1 LNHDA and CDR2 SQIVND (reference sequence). DNA of the CDR3: TGTGCCAGTAGTATATTTGGACAGGATTCACCCCTCCACTTT. Its translation: CASSIFGQDSPLHF.

V is TRBV28 and J is TRBJ1-4, with D hard to call. The germline V gene has CDR1 MDHEN and CDR2 SYDVKM. CDR3 length: 13 residues. The V end was cut by 8 bases, the J end by 7 bases, with 14 bases between. The chain's CDR3 is CASGYLVFEKLFF. Here the CDR3 DNA reads TGTGCCAGCGGCTATCTGGTCTTTGAAAAACTGTTTTTT.

Many counts were recorded for this clonotype. The gene calls are TRBV20-1 and TRBJ2-5; 7 bases are a match to TRBD1. This CDR3 is 15 amino acids long. The J segment lost 4 bases and the V segment lost 3 bases, leaving 11 bases of the junction unmatched. Germline-derived CDR1 and CDR2 are DFQATT and SNEGSKA (reference sequence). The chain's CDR3 is CSARSGGYGTETQYF. The CDR3 DNA sequence: TGCAGTGCTAGGTCAGGGGGATATGGCACAGAGACCCAGTACTTC.

The chain carries TRBV7-9 and TRBJ1-3; tentatively, D is TRBD1 (5 bases). The CDR3 sequence is 12 residues long. Trimming removed 11 bases at V and 2 bases at J, with 10 bases between. Germline CDR1 SEHNR, CDR2 FQNEAQ (reference sequence). The CDR3 reads CAHRGAGNTIYF. The CDR3 DNA reads TGTGCCCACCGGGGGGCTGGAAACACCATATATTTT. Full variable domain (outside the CDR3, taken from reference TRBV7-9 and TRBJ1-3): DTGVSQNPRHKITKRGQNVTFRCDPISEHNRLYWYRQTLGQGPEFLTYFQNEAQLEKSRLLSDRFSAERPKGSFSTLEIQRTEQGDSAMYLCAHRGAGNTIYFGEGSWLTVV.

There are many counts of this clonotype. This chain uses TRBV30 with TRBJ1-1, with 8 bases fitting TRBD1. The CDR3 runs to 15 residues. The ends lost 3 bases at V and 4 bases at J; junction bases unmatched: 10. The V gene's germline CDR1 is GTSNPN and CDR2 SVGIG (reference sequence). Here the CDR3 reads CAWRGAGGLLTEAFF. CDR3 nucleotides: TGTGCCTGGAGAGGTGCAGGGGGCCTGCTCACTGAAGCTTTCTTT. Full variable domain (missing parts from reference TRBV30 and TRBJ1-1): SQTIHQWPATLVQPVGSPLSLECTVEGTSNPNLYWYRQAAGRGLQLLFYSVGIGQISSEVPQNLSASRPQDRQFILSSKKLLLSDSGFYLCAWRGAGGLLTEAFFGQGTRLTVV.

This clonotype has a handful of counts. The rearrangement links TRBV30 to TRBJ1-2; unclear D gene. Germline-derived CDR1 and CDR2 are GTSNPN and SVGIG (reference sequence). The CDR3 spans 10 residues. V was trimmed by 5 bases and J by 2 bases, leaving 3 bases between them. The CDR3 sequence is CAWENYGYTF. The CDR3 DNA sequence: TGTGCCTGGGAGAACTATGGCTACACCTTC.

The V call is TRBV11-3, the J call TRBJ2-1, with 12 positions matching TRBD2. The V and J ends lost 1 base and 5 bases, in that order; junction bases with no gene match: 3. Germline assignment: CDR1 SGHNT and CDR2 YENEEA. The CDR3 is 16 residues long. The chain's CDR3 is CASSLVGTSGHNEQFF. The CDR3 DNA follows: TGTGCCAGCAGCTTAGTCGGGACTAGCGGGCACAATGAGCAGTTCTTC.